What follows are 27 T cell receptor beta chains derived from one specimen sequenced in a study of cytomegalovirus exposure and HLA in healthy donors. Only in-frame clones appear in the TCRdb table, and some are missing; sequencing was by immunoSEQ multiplex PCR. This table has around 350,000 clones, 86% appearing once. The specimen sequenced was PBMCs. Receptors originate from a woman under 30 in good health and CMV-seronegative.

The chain has TRBV11-2 and TRBJ1-2; TRBD1 might be the D (5 bases). The CDR3 sequence is 19 residues long. The germline gives CDR1 SGHAT, CDR2 FQNNGV. Between the trimmed V and J ends, which lost 0 bases and 2 bases, there was a span of 22 bases. This CDR3 reads CASSLEKSTVLRPNYGYTF. In DNA, the CDR3 is TGTGCCAGCAGCTTAGAGAAGTCGACAGTCCTTCGCCCAAACTATGGCTACACCTTC.

The gene calls are TRBV5-1 and TRBJ2-7, with D maybe TRBD2 (5 bases). V dropped 4 bases and J dropped 1 base, with 15 bases sitting between them. The CDR3 has 15 residues. Germline V gene lookup returns CDR1 SGHRS and CDR2 YFSETQ. As DNA, the CDR3 is TGCGCCAGCAGCCCAGGTCTCGGGGATTCCTACGAGCAGTACTTC. It yields the protein CASSPGLGDSYEQYF.

The V call is TRBV4-1, the J call TRBJ2-7, with unresolved D. The CDR3 has 14 amino acids. Germline V gives CDR1 MGHRA, CDR2 YSYEKL. The ends were cut back, 3 bases at V and 5 bases at J, with 14 bases in the middle. This chain's CDR3 is CASSQTRIAHEQYF. CDR3 DNA sequence: TGCGCCAGCAGCCAGACCAGGATTGCCCACGAGCAGTACTTC.

This clone appeared a single time. This chain joins TRBV30 and TRBJ2-7; 12 nucleotides line up with TRBD2. The CDR3 spans 18 residues. Looked up from germline, CDR1 is GTSNPN and CDR2 is SVGIG (reference sequence). Trimming took 3 bases from V and 3 from J; bases not matched to a gene: 15. The DNA for the CDR3 is TGTGCCTGGAGAAAAGTCGGCTCGCTAGCGGGGGGGTTCTACGAGCAGTACTTC. This gives the protein CAWRKVGSLAGGFYEQYF. Filled out from reference TRBV30 and TRBJ2-7, the complete variable domain reads SQTIHQWPATLVQPVGSPLSLECTVEGTSNPNLYWYRQAAGRGLQLLFYSVGIGQISSEVPQNLSASRPQDRQFILSSKKLLLSDSGFYLCAWRKVGSLAGGFYEQYFGPGTRLTVT.

The chain couples TRBV2 to TRBJ1-2; TRBD1 matches 7 bases. V shed 6 bases, J shed 8 bases, and the junction held 12 bases outside the gene matches. CDR3 length equals 14 residues. Germline V gene data show CDR1 as SNHLY and CDR2 as FYNNEI. CDR3 sequence (DNA): TGTGCCAGCAGACCAGGGGGGAGTCGTGGAGGCTACACCTTC. Translated, it gives CASRPGGSRGGYTF.

The chain has TRBV10-1 and TRBJ1-6; D remains unclear. The CDR3 contains 11 residues. The germline V and J ends were trimmed by 7 bases and 16 bases, with 14 bases remaining between them. CDR1 and CDR2 from the germline V gene are WNHNN and SYGVQD (reference sequence). The DNA for the CDR3 is TGCGCCAGCAAACCTATAGATGTACTCCACTTT. Translated: CASKPIDVLHF.

The chain employs TRBV25-1 and TRBJ2-1; D may be TRBD2 (5 bases). The germline CDR1 and CDR2 sequences are MGHDK and SYGVNS. The CDR3 is 12 amino acids. The V end was cut by 3 bases, the J end by 7 bases, with 7 bases between. CDR3 in DNA: TGTGCCAGCAGTGACGCGGGTAATGAGCAGTTCTTC. Protein sequence: CASSDAGNEQFF.

This clone was counted a single time. The J gene is TRBJ2-1, the V gene TRBV2; the D gene is possibly TRBD2 (6 bases). V was trimmed by 6 bases and J by 3 bases, leaving 15 bases between them. Germline values: CDR1 SNHLY, CDR2 FYNNEI. CDR3 length equals 15 residues. CDR3 region: CASSGGASGYNEQFF. The CDR3 nucleotides read TGTGCCAGCAGCGGCGGGGCCTCAGGCTACAATGAGCAGTTCTTC.

The J gene is TRBJ1-5, the V gene TRBV27; TRBD1 agrees at 9 bases. The ends lost 1 base at V and 6 bases at J; junction bases unmatched: 10. Germline-derived CDR1 and CDR2 are MNHEY and SMNVEV (reference sequence). This CDR3 comprises 17 residues. In nucleotides, the CDR3 is TGTGCCAGCAGTTTATATGGGACAGGGCGTTTGGTTCAGCCCCAGCATTTT. This encodes CASSLYGTGRLVQPQHF.

CDR3 bases: TGTGCCAGCAGCCAACAGGAGGGCCTGAACACTGAAGCTTTCTTT. It translates to CASSQQEGLNTEAFF. V and J are TRBV16 and TRBJ1-1; D remains ambiguous. CDR1 KGHSY and CDR2 FQNENV come from the germline V gene. V dropped 2 bases and J dropped 0 bases, with 10 bases sitting between them. The CDR3 has 15 residues.

The rearrangement links TRBV7-6 to TRBJ2-7; 8 bases map to TRBD1. Trimming took 5 bases from V and 0 from J; bases not matched to a gene: 12. Germline V lookup: CDR1 SGHVS, CDR2 FNYEAQ. This CDR3 comprises 17 residues. The CDR3 DNA is TGTGCCAGCAGCCCCTTCGCCGGGACAGGTAGCTCCTACGAGCAGTACTTC. As protein: CASSPFAGTGSSYEQYF. Combining the CDR3 with reference TRBV7-6 and TRBJ2-7 gives the whole variable domain GAGVSQSPRYKVTKRGQDVALRCDPISGHVSLYWYRQALGQGPEFLTYFNYEAQQDKSGLPNDRFSAERPEGSISTLTIQRTEQRDSAMYRCASSPFAGTGSSYEQYFGPGTRLTVT.

This chain joins TRBV5-1 and TRBJ1-1; TRBD1 matches at 7 bases. The CDR3 has 16 residues. J lost 2 bases, V lost 2 bases, and 9 bases had no gene match. Germline loops: CDR1 SGHRS, CDR2 YFSETQ. The CDR3 region is CASSLRTGTVNTEAFF. CDR3 bases: TGCGCCAGCAGCTTAAGGACCGGGACAGTCAACACTGAAGCTTTCTTT. The entire variable domain, with the rest obtained from reference TRBV5-1 and TRBJ1-1, is as follows: KAGVTQTPRYLIKTRGQQVTLSCSPISGHRSVSWYQQTPGQGLQFLFEYFSETQRNKGNFPGRFSGRQFSNSRSEMNVSTLELGDSALYLCASSLRTGTVNTEAFFGQGTRLTVV.

This clone has only one observation. V is TRBV5-1 and J is TRBJ2-5, with 10 bases matching TRBD2. There are 16 residues in the CDR3. After removal of 7 bases from V and 4 bases from J, the junction contained 13 bases not matched to a gene. Germline V gene data show CDR1 as SGHRS and CDR2 as YFSETQ. In nucleotides, the CDR3 is TGCGCCAGCTCCCGTGGGCTAGCGGGGGTTCCAGAGACCCAGTACTTC. Translation gives CASSRGLAGVPETQYF.

This rearrangement joins TRBV5-1 to TRBJ2-3; 10 positions agree with TRBD2. The CDR3 length is 17 residues. The ends lost 2 bases at V and 0 bases at J; junction bases unmatched: 6. The germline gives CDR1 SGHRS, CDR2 YFSETQ. CDR3 protein: CASSLPLAGFSTDTQYF. The CDR3 region has the DNA TGCGCCAGCAGCTTACCACTAGCGGGATTTAGCACAGATACGCAGTATTTT. Full variable domain (rest looked up from reference TRBV5-1 and TRBJ2-3): KAGVTQTPRYLIKTRGQQVTLSCSPISGHRSVSWYQQTPGQGLQFLFEYFSETQRNKGNFPGRFSGRQFSNSRSEMNVSTLELGDSALYLCASSLPLAGFSTDTQYFGPGTRLTVL.

The chain joins TRBV6-5 to TRBJ2-7; D is ambiguous. The CDR3 totals 13 residues. The germline V gene encodes CDR1 MNHEY and CDR2 SVGAGI. V dropped 6 bases and J dropped 4 bases, with 13 bases sitting between them. Here the CDR3 reads CASSEPNSYEQYF. In DNA form, the CDR3 reads TGTGCCAGCAGCGAGCCTAACAGTTACGAGCAGTACTTC.

V usage is TRBV27 and J usage is TRBJ2-7, with a possible D match to TRBD1 (7 bases). From germline, CDR1 is MNHEY and CDR2 SMNVEV (reference sequence). This CDR3 has 17 amino acids. The V gene lost 3 bases and the J gene lost 0 bases, with 18 bases spanning the gap. The CDR3 nucleotides are TGTGCCAGCAGTTTGTTTTTCGCGGGACAGAGCTCCTACGAGCAGTACTTC. Amino acid sequence: CASSLFFAGQSSYEQYF.

The V gene is TRBV6-1, the J gene TRBJ2-5; 9 bases match TRBD2. The CDR3 consists of 15 residues. After removal of 7 bases from V and 1 base from J, the junction contained 7 bases not matched to a gene. Germline lookup yields CDR1 MNHNS and CDR2 SASEGT. CDR3 residues: CASTVSGLAQETQYF. DNA for the CDR3: TGTGCCAGCACAGTGTCGGGACTAGCCCAAGAGACCCAGTACTTC.

The chain has TRBV7-8 and TRBJ2-1; D not certain. There are 13 residues in the CDR3. Per germline, CDR1 SGHVS and CDR2 FQNEAQ. V lost 2 bases and J 3 bases, leaving 5 bases between the germline ends. The CDR3 region is CASSLQNYNEQFF. The CDR3 nucleotides are TGTGCCAGCAGCTTACAGAACTACAATGAGCAGTTCTTC.

This chain joins TRBV9 and TRBJ1-2, with 8 bases fitting TRBD1. The trim removed 4 bases at V and 6 bases at J, leaving 2 bases unmatched. The CDR3 sequence is 12 residues long. In germline, CDR1 is SGDLS, CDR2 YYNGEE. CDR3 loop: CASSQGADGYTF. Written as DNA, the CDR3 is TGTGCCAGCAGCCAGGGGGCGGATGGCTACACCTTC.

The gene calls are TRBV6-4 and TRBJ1-5; TRBD1 might be the D (5 bases). CDR1 MRHNA and CDR2 SNTAGT come from the germline V gene. This CDR3 has 13 residues. V lost 5 bases and J 3 bases, leaving 8 bases between the germline ends. Here the CDR3 reads CASSWGVNQPQHF. CDR3 DNA: TGTGCCAGCAGTTGGGGGGTCAATCAGCCCCAGCATTTT.

J is TRBJ2-5 and V is TRBV11-3; D possibly corresponds to TRBD2 (6 bases). The ends were cut back, 5 bases at V and 5 bases at J, with 12 bases in the middle. Germline V lookup: CDR1 SGHNT, CDR2 YENEEA. The CDR3 runs to 13 residues. The CDR3 sequence: CASSRGLLETQYF. CDR3 nucleotides: TGTGCCAGCAGCAGGGGACTCTTGGAGACCCAGTACTTC.

This clone was found once. The chain joins TRBV7-8 to TRBJ1-2, with no clear D. V was trimmed by 3 bases and J by 2 bases, leaving 7 bases between them. CDR3 length: 13 residues. Germline CDR1 is SGHVS and CDR2 is FQNEAQ. CDR3 nucleotide sequence: TGTGCCAGCAGCTTTGGAGGGAACTATGGCTACACCTTC. Translating gives CASSFGGNYGYTF.

The rearrangement uses TRBV2 and TRBJ1-2, with D possibly matching TRBD1 (5 bases). The length of the CDR3 is 16 residues. The V gene's germline CDR1 is SNHLY and CDR2 FYNNEI. Trimming took 5 bases from V and 4 from J, leaving 20 bases between them. The CDR3 nucleotides read TGTGCCAGCAGTCCTATTGAGCTCAAAAGGGGCTATGGCTACACCTTC. This sequence encodes CASSPIELKRGYGYTF.

The CDR3 nucleotides are TGTGCCAGCAGCCCCCAAGTCGGGGGCACTGAAGCTTTCTTT. Protein: CASSPQVGGTEAFF. This sequence joins TRBV6-5 and TRBJ1-1; D might be TRBD1 (5 bases). Germline CDR1 reads MNHEY; CDR2 reads SVGAGI. The CDR3 has 14 amino acids. The V gene lost 6 bases and the J gene lost 4 bases, with 15 bases spanning the gap.

The rearrangement links TRBV9 to TRBJ2-2, with D unresolved. The CDR3 runs to 14 residues. CDR1 and CDR2 from the germline V gene are SGDLS and YYNGEE. V dropped 0 bases and J dropped 6 bases, with 9 bases sitting between them. The CDR3 nucleotides read TGTGCCAGCAGCGTAGTATTGGCCTCCGGGGAGCTGTTTTTT. It is translated as CASSVVLASGELFF.

The genes are TRBV6-5 and TRBJ2-1; D is unresolved. The CDR3 loop spans 12 amino acids. Trimming stripped 4 bases from V and 5 bases from J, with 6 bases between. CDR1 MNHEY and CDR2 SVGAGI come from the germline V gene. CDR3: CASSSRDNEQFF. CDR3 nucleotide sequence: TGTGCCAGCAGTTCTAGAGACAATGAGCAGTTCTTC.

The chain couples TRBV5-4 to TRBJ2-5; 10 bases line up with TRBD2. The germline V gene has CDR1 SGHNT and CDR2 YYREEE (reference sequence). The CDR3 contains 14 residues. The J segment lost 10 bases and the V segment lost 4 bases, leaving 10 bases of the junction unmatched. CDR3 sequence: CASSEFSSGGDQYF. Here the CDR3 DNA reads TGTGCCAGCAGCGAGTTCTCTAGCGGGGGAGACCAGTACTTC.